This TCR beta chain appears in the sequencing data of a study of control samples from healthy donors and cancer patients. J gave up 5 bases and V 9 bases, and 15 bases lay outside the gene matches. The CDR3 is made up of 17 amino acids. The V gene's germline CDR1 is LNHDA and CDR2 SQIVND (reference sequence). TCRdb keeps only in-frame clones here, not all; method: immunoSEQ multiplex PCR. Among over 75,000 clones, about 82% were seen once, and the ten largest hold 15% to 20%. The TCR was taken from a man aged 30 to 45 in good health. Sequencing was carried out using blood. J is TRBJ1-4 and V is TRBV19; 10 bases align to TRBD1. The CDR3 DNA follows: TGTGCCAGCGACCGACAGGGGGCGGAGACGTACAATGAAAAACTGTTTTTT. It yields the protein CASDRQGAETYNEKLFF. The full variable domain, with the rest looked up from reference TRBV19 and TRBJ1-4, is DGGITQSPKYLFRKEGQNVTLSCEQNLNHDAMYWYRQDPGQGLRLIYYSQIVNDFQKGDIAEGYSVSREKKESFPLTVTSAQKNPTAFYLCASDRQGAETYNEKLFFGSGTQLSVL.